The 25 T cell receptor beta chains reported below all come from one sample, sequenced in a study of cytomegalovirus exposure and HLA in healthy donors. Use of 60 Vbeta and 13 Jbeta primers characterized the PCR. Method: immunoSEQ multiplex PCR; TCRdb's copy keeps in-frame clones and lacks some. The sample includes more than 85,000 clones, about three quarters of them seen just once. What was sequenced was PBMCs. The receptors were gathered from a woman aged 40 to 55 in good health and CMV-seropositive.

The rearrangement links TRBV7-9 to TRBJ1-3, with TRBD1 matching over 7 bases. Trimming took 8 bases from V and 0 from J; bases not matched to a gene: 4. The CDR3 spans 14 residues. Germline assignment: CDR1 SEHNR and CDR2 FQNEAQ (reference sequence). The CDR3 DNA sequence: TGTGCCAGCGATCAGGGGGGCTCTGGAAACACCATATATTTT. Amino acid sequence: CASDQGGSGNTIYF.

The chain uses TRBV6-4 and TRBJ2-7, with 11 bases lining up with TRBD1. The CDR3 is 17 residues long. Trimming removed 10 bases from V and 5 bases from J; junction bases left unmatched: 19. CDR1 is MRHNA, CDR2 SNTAGT, per germline. CDR3 protein: CATAMHSGQGGSDEQYF. DNA for the CDR3: TGTGCCACCGCCATGCATTCGGGACAGGGGGGTTCGGACGAGCAGTACTTC.

The rearrangement links TRBV4-1 to TRBJ2-1; D may be TRBD2 (7 bases). V lost 0 bases, J lost 4 bases, and 13 bases lay in between. The CDR3 has 16 residues. CDR1 and CDR2 from the germline V gene are MGHRA and YSYEKL. CDR3 DNA sequence: TGCGCCAGCAGCCAAGACAAGGGGGGGCTGTACAATGAGCAGTTCTTC. Protein: CASSQDKGGLYNEQFF.

The J gene is TRBJ2-5, the V gene TRBV25-1; tentatively, D is TRBD2 (5 bases). Germline assignment: CDR1 MGHDK and CDR2 SYGVNS. This CDR3 has 15 amino acids. Trimming shortened V by 1 base and J by 5 bases, and 14 bases separated the two germline ends. The CDR3 protein is CASSELLSRGETQYF. The CDR3 bases are TGTGCCAGCAGTGAATTGCTCTCCAGAGGGGAGACCCAGTACTTC.

The chain combines TRBV19 with TRBJ2-1; 7 nucleotides line up with TRBD1. V shed 5 bases, J shed 7 bases, and the junction held 8 bases outside the gene matches. This CDR3 comprises 14 residues. Germline CDR1 is LNHDA and CDR2 is SQIVND (reference sequence). The CDR3 sequence is CASSHNRGGNEQFF. DNA for the CDR3: TGTGCCAGTAGTCATAACAGGGGTGGTAATGAGCAGTTCTTC.

This clone was seen only once. V usage is TRBV5-4 and J usage is TRBJ2-1; the D gene is possibly TRBD1 (6 bases). The CDR3 is 13 residues long. Looked up from germline, CDR1 is SGHNT and CDR2 is YYREEE (reference sequence). V shed 3 bases and J shed 5 bases, with 9 bases lying between them. The CDR3 is CASSSRQDNEQFF. For the CDR3, the DNA is TGTGCCAGCAGCTCCCGACAGGACAATGAGCAGTTCTTC. Variable domain in full (rest from reference TRBV5-4 and TRBJ2-1): ETGVTQSPTHLIKTRGQQVTLRCSSQSGHNTVSWYQQALGQGPQFIFQYYREEENGRGNFPPRFSGLQFPNYSSELNVNALELDDSALYLCASSSRQDNEQFFGPGTRLTVL.

The chain recombines TRBV4-1 with TRBJ1-4, with D uncertain. Trimming removed 0 bases from V and 9 bases from J, with 17 bases in between. CDR3 size: 16 residues. Per germline, CDR1 MGHRA and CDR2 YSYEKL. CDR3 in DNA: TGCGCCAGCAGCCAAGATCTCGGCAGGCCCTCCAAAAAACTGTTTTTT. Protein sequence: CASSQDLGRPSKKLFF.

For the CDR3, the DNA is TGCAGTGAGCCGGGGGGTACGCAGTATTTT. Protein product: CSEPGGTQYF. This chain uses TRBV20-1 with TRBJ2-3; 7 nucleotides agree with TRBD2. Germline V gives CDR1 DFQATT, CDR2 SNEGSKA (reference sequence). V shed 7 bases, J shed 8 bases, and the junction held 3 bases outside the gene matches. CDR3 length: 10 residues.

Only a few counts were recorded for this clone. V usage is TRBV5-1 and J usage is TRBJ1-4; D uncertain. This CDR3 contains 15 residues. Trimming removed 4 bases from V and 5 bases from J, with 15 bases in between. In germline, CDR1 is SGHRS, CDR2 YFSETQ. In DNA form, the CDR3 reads TGCGCCAGCAGCGATGGTCGGAGCCTCAATGAAAAACTGTTTTTT. Its protein is CASSDGRSLNEKLFF.

This clone came up a few times. This rearrangement joins TRBV10-1 to TRBJ2-3; maybe TRBD2 (5 bases). Looked up from germline, CDR1 is WNHNN and CDR2 is SYGVQD (reference sequence). The CDR3 totals 15 residues. The ends were cut back, 3 bases at V and 2 bases at J, with 12 bases in the middle. CDR3 amino acids: CASSERKRTTDTQYF. CDR3 DNA: TGCGCCAGCAGTGAACGCAAGCGGACCACAGATACGCAGTATTTT.

The gene calls are TRBV27 and TRBJ2-1; 8 bases are a match to TRBD2. In germline, CDR1 is MNHEY, CDR2 SMNVEV (reference sequence). Trimming cost V 0 bases and J 9 bases; bases outside gene matches: 7. The CDR3 has 15 residues. The CDR3: CASSLSGRAGGEQFF. The CDR3 nucleotides are TGTGCCAGCAGTTTATCCGGGAGGGCCGGGGGTGAGCAGTTCTTC.

The CDR3 here is CASSPGIAAEAREAFF. For the CDR3, the DNA is TGTGCCAGCTCACCAGGCATCGCGGCAGAGGCAAGAGAAGCTTTCTTT. The gene calls are TRBV18 and TRBJ1-1; D ambiguous. Germline V CDR1 and CDR2: KGHSH, LQKENI. Trimming took off 2 bases at V and 8 bases at J, with 21 bases between the two ends. This CDR3 has 16 residues.

The chain is built from TRBV4-1 and TRBJ1-5, with 8 bases that match TRBD1. The CDR3 length is 15 residues. The germline V gene has CDR1 MGHRA and CDR2 YSYEKL. With 4 bases clipped from V and 2 bases from J, the junction kept 4 bases outside the gene matches. The CDR3 region is CASSRSGGGNQPQHF. DNA of the CDR3: TGCGCCAGCAGCCGCTCAGGGGGCGGCAATCAGCCCCAGCATTTT.

As for this clone: The sample has other DNA sequences that encode this CDR3 too. This chain uses TRBV28 with TRBJ1-2; unclear D gene. The CDR3 is made up of 12 amino acids. CDR1 MDHEN and CDR2 SYDVKM come from the germline V gene. V gave up 3 bases and J gave up 4 bases, with 6 bases separating them. The CDR3 DNA follows: TGTGCCAGCAGTTTCGGGAGCTATGGCTACACCTTC. Its protein product is CASSFGSYGYTF.

This sequence joins TRBV5-6 and TRBJ1-6; 7 nucleotides match TRBD1. Trimming cost V 0 bases and J 6 bases; bases outside gene matches: 0. This CDR3 region has 14 residues. The germline V gene has CDR1 SGHDT and CDR2 YYEEEE. The CDR3 sequence is CASSLGQGNSPLHF. The CDR3 bases are TGTGCCAGCAGCTTGGGACAGGGTAATTCACCCCTCCACTTT.

The chain uses TRBV2 and TRBJ2-1; 8 bases are shared with TRBD2. This CDR3 comprises 18 residues. Trimming at V came to 3 bases and at J to 0 bases, leaving 10 bases not matched to a gene. Germline loops: CDR1 SNHLY, CDR2 FYNNEI. CDR3: CASSEGALREDSYNEQFF. In nucleotides, the CDR3 is TGTGCCAGCAGTGAGGGGGCGCTGCGGGAGGACTCCTACAATGAGCAGTTCTTC.

This clone has a single count. The CDR3 is CASSPGQGTNQPQHF. The CDR3 nucleotides read TGTGCCAGCAGCCCGGGACAGGGTACGAATCAGCCCCAGCATTTT. J is TRBJ1-5 and V is TRBV11-3; TRBD1 agrees at 9 bases. This CDR3 contains 15 residues. Germline assignment: CDR1 SGHNT and CDR2 YENEEA. The V gene end was trimmed by 5 bases and the J gene end by 4 bases; junction bases not matched to a gene: 6.

This CDR3 reads CASSGRQGDSLGYGYTF. The CDR3 coding sequence is TGTGCCAGCTCAGGCCGACAGGGGGACTCACTAGGCTATGGCTACACCTTC. The chain has TRBV18 and TRBJ1-2; 9 positions match TRBD1. CDR3 size: 17 residues. Germline V gene sequence: CDR1 KGHSH, CDR2 LQKENI. Trimming took 5 bases from V and 4 from J; bases not matched to a gene: 14.

This rearrangement joins TRBV12-5 to TRBJ1-1; D is unresolved. Germline lookup yields CDR1 LGHNT and CDR2 FRNRAP. Trimming shortened V by 5 bases and J by 6 bases, and 13 bases separated the two germline ends. CDR3 length: 13 residues. CDR3 in amino acids: CASGLEGGAEAFF. CDR3 nucleotides: TGTGCTAGTGGTCTCGAGGGTGGGGCTGAAGCTTTCTTT.

The rearrangement joins TRBV5-1 to TRBJ2-7; TRBD1 matches 7 bases. Germline V gene lookup returns CDR1 SGHRS and CDR2 YFSETQ. V was clipped by 4 bases and J by 0 bases; unmatched bases: 7. The CDR3 spans 15 residues. CDR3 coding DNA: TGCGCCAGCAGCCCCCGACAGGGAAACTCCTACGAGCAGTACTTC. Its translation: CASSPRQGNSYEQYF.

This clone was picked up a small number of times. The genes are TRBV5-5 and TRBJ1-1; a weak D match, TRBD1 (5 bases). With 6 bases removed from V and 3 bases from J, the gap between germline ends came to 18 bases. The CDR3 loop spans 15 amino acids. Germline CDR1 is SGHKS and CDR2 is YYEKEE (reference sequence). In DNA, the CDR3 is TGTGCCAGCACCCTGGCTTGGGGGGTGCACACTGAAGCTTTCTTT. This translates into CASTLAWGVHTEAFF.

This clone was seen only a few times. The chain is built from TRBV9 and TRBJ2-2; 12 nucleotides agree with TRBD2. The CDR3 has 16 amino acids. V shed 1 base, J shed 4 bases, and the junction held 2 bases outside the gene matches. CDR1 is SGDLS and CDR2 is YYNGEE in the germline V gene. The CDR3 loop reads CASSVTSGGSTGELFF. The CDR3 region has the DNA TGTGCCAGCAGCGTAACTAGCGGGGGGAGCACCGGGGAGCTGTTTTTT.

This chain links TRBV11-3 with TRBJ2-1; 8 nucleotides line up with TRBD1. The CDR3 runs to 16 residues. V was clipped by 6 bases and J by 0 bases; unmatched bases: 7. Germline V gene lookup returns CDR1 SGHNT and CDR2 YENEEA. DNA of the CDR3: TGTGCCAGCAGGACAGGGGCGCTGAGCTCCTACAATGAGCAGTTCTTC. Translating gives CASRTGALSSYNEQFF.

The table lists this clone with a few counts. The chain is built from TRBV5-5 and TRBJ2-3; D perhaps matches TRBD2 (7 bases). Trimming shortened V by 4 bases and J by 5 bases, and 17 bases separated the two germline ends. Germline V gene data show CDR1 as SGHKS and CDR2 as YYEKEE (reference sequence). There are 15 residues in the CDR3. The CDR3: CASSVPGGPGDTQYF. Written as DNA, the CDR3 is TGTGCCAGCAGCGTACCCGGGGGGCCGGGAGATACGCAGTATTTT.

The chain links TRBV6-1 to TRBJ1-4; D gene uncertain. Germline V lookup: CDR1 MNHNS, CDR2 SASEGT. Trimming cost V 0 bases and J 11 bases, with 7 bases left between them. The CDR3 has 12 amino acids. The CDR3 nucleotides read TGTGCCAGCAGTGAAGCTACAGTGAAACTGTTTTTT. As protein: CASSEATVKLFF.